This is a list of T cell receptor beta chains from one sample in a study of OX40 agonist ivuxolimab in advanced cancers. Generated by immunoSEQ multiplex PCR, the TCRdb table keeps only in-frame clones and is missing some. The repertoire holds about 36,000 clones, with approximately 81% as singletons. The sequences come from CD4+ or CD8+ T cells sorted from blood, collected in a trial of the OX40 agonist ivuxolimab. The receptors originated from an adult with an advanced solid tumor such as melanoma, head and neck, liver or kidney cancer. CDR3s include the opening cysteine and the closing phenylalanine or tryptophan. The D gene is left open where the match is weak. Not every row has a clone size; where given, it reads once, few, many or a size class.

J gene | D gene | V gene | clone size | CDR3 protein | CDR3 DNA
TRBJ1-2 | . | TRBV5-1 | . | CASSLGANYGYTF | TGCGCCAGCAGCTTGGGAGCTAACTATGGCTACACCTTC
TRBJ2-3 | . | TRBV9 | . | CASNTRATDTQYF | TGTGCCAGCAATACCAGGGCCACAGATACGCAGTATTTT
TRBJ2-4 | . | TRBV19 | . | CASSRQGTRDIQYF | TGTGCCAGTAGTAGACAGGGGACTAGGGACATTCAGTACTTC
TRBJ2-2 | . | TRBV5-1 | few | CASNALAGKTGELFF | TGCGCCAGCAATGCACTGGCGGGAAAAACCGGGGAGCTGTTTTTT
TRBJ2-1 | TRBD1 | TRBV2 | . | CASGIQGGYNEQFF | TGTGCCAGCGGAATACAGGGGGGCTACAATGAGCAGTTCTTC
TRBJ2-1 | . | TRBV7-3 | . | CASSFGARGIYNEQFF | TGTGCCAGCAGCTTCGGAGCTAGAGGGATTTACAATGAGCAGTTCTTC
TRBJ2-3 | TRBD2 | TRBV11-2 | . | CASSLTAGATDTQYF | TGTGCCAGCAGCTTGACGGCGGGAGCTACAGATACGCAGTATTTT
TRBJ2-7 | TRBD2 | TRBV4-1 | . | CASSLGLAGGGEQYF | TGCGCCAGCAGCCTTGGACTAGCGGGGGGGGGAGAGCAGTACTTC
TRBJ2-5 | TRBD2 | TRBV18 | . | CASSPILADGETQYF | TGTGCCAGCTCACCAATCCTAGCGGATGGAGAGACCCAGTACTTC
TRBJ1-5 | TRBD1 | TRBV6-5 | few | CASSYSAGGDQPQHF | TGTGCCAGCAGTTACAGTGCAGGGGGCGATCAGCCCCAGCATTTT
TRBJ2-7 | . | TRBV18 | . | CASSVETGNTYEQYF | TGTGCCAGCTCTGTAGAAACAGGGAATACGTACGAGCAGTACTTC
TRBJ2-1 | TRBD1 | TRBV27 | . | CASSLDRAFSYNEQFF | TGTGCCAGCAGTTTGGACAGGGCTTTCTCCTACAATGAGCAGTTCTTC
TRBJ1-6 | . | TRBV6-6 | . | CASSISGGGNSPLHF | TGTGCCAGCAGTATCTCGGGGGGGGGAAATTCACCCCTCCACTTT
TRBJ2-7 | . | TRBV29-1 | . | CSVVEGRRQYF | TGCAGCGTTGTGGAGGGCAGGAGGCAGTACTTC
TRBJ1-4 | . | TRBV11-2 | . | CASSLSGFSTNEKLFF | TGTGCCAGCAGCTTATCAGGGTTTAGTACTAATGAAAAACTGTTTTTT
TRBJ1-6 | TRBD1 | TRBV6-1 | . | CASSGDSPSSPLHF | TGTGCCAGCAGTGGGGACAGCCCGAGTTCACCCCTCCACTTT
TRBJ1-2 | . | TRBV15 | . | CATSRATDGYTF | TGTGCCACCAGCAGGGCAACCGATGGCTACACCTTC
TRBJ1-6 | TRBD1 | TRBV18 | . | CASSQTGQGDNSPLHF | TGTGCCAGCTCCCAGACAGGACAGGGAGATAATTCACCCCTCCACTTT
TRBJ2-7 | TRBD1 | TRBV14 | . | CASSHPDRGYEQYF | TGTGCCAGCAGCCATCCGGACAGGGGTTACGAGCAGTACTTC
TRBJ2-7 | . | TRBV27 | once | CASSPFRGSYEQYF | TGTGCCAGCAGTCCGTTCCGGGGCTCCTACGAGCAGTACTTC
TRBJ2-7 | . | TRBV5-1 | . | CASSSFRDSYEQYF | TGCGCCAGCAGCTCTTTCCGGGACTCCTACGAGCAGTACTTC
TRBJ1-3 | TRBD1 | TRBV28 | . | CASSLSGQGDSTIYF | TGTGCCAGCAGTTTATCTGGGCAGGGGGACAGCACCATATATTTT
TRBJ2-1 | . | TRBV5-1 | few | CASSLYNEQFF | TGCGCCAGCAGCCTATACAATGAGCAGTTCTTC
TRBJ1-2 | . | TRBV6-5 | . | CASSYGTSRLGGYTF | TGTGCCAGCAGTTACGGGACCTCCCGCTTAGGTGGCTACACCTTC
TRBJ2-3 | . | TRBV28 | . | CASSLSGGGTDTQYF | TGTGCCAGCAGTTTGTCGGGGGGCGGCACAGATACGCAGTATTTT
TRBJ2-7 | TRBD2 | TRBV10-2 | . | CASRSGGPYEQYF | TGCGCCAGTAGGTCGGGGGGGCCCTACGAGCAGTACTTC
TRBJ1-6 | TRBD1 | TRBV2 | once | CASSTGGAGSPLHF | TGTGCCAGCAGTACAGGGGGCGCGGGATCACCCCTCCACTTT
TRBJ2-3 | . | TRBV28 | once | CASSSGTPTDTQYF | TGTGCCAGCAGCTCCGGTACCCCAACAGATACGCAGTATTTT
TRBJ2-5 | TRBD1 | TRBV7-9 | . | CASSFQDRDQETQYF | TGTGCCAGCAGCTTCCAAGACAGGGATCAAGAGACCCAGTACTTC
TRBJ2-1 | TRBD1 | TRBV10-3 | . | CAISEFLGDRGNEQFF | TGTGCCATCAGTGAGTTCTTGGGGGACAGGGGCAATGAGCAGTTCTTC
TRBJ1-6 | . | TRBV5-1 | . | CASSPTGRGNSPLHF | TGCGCCAGCAGCCCCACGGGCAGGGGTAATTCACCCCTCCACTTT
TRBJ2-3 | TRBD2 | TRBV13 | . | CASSWTSGSYSTDTQYF | TGTGCCAGCAGCTGGACTAGCGGGAGTTATAGCACAGATACGCAGTATTTT
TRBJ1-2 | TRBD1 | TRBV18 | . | CASSPSPGGVGGYTF | TGTGCCAGCTCACCCTCACCAGGGGGAGTGGGGGGCTACACCTTC
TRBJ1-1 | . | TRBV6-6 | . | CASTGTGGTEAFF | TGTGCCAGCACAGGGACCGGAGGGACTGAAGCTTTCTTT
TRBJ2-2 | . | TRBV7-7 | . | CASSTPGSSGELFF | TGTGCCAGCAGTACACCAGGGTCGTCCGGGGAGCTGTTTTTT
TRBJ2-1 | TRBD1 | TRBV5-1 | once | CASSSGTGLSSYNEQFF | TGCGCCAGCAGCTCAGGGACAGGGCTGAGCTCCTACAATGAGCAGTTCTTC
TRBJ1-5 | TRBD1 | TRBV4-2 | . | CASSQDGDRIDQPQHF | TGTGCCAGCAGCCAAGATGGGGACAGGATCGATCAGCCCCAGCATTTT
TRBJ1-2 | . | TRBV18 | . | CASSSAGTDYGYTF | TGTGCCAGCTCATCCGCCGGGACCGACTATGGCTACACCTTC
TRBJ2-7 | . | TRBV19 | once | CASSIPHSYEQYF | TGTGCCAGTAGTATCCCGCACAGCTACGAGCAGTACTTC
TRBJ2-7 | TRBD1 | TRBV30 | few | CAWSVGWGATRDSTYEQYF | TGTGCCTGGAGTGTAGGGTGGGGTGCTACAAGGGACAGCACCTACGAGCAGTACTTC
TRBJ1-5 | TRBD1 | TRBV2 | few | CASSGTGKGNQPQHF | TGTGCCAGCAGTGGGACAGGGAAGGGCAATCAGCCCCAGCATTTT
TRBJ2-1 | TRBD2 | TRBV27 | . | CASTATSGRARGYNEQFF | TGTGCCAGCACCGCGACTAGCGGGAGGGCCAGGGGGTACAATGAGCAGTTCTTC
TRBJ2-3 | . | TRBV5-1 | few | CASSVGLQPDTQYF | TGCGCCAGCAGCGTGGGACTTCAGCCGGATACGCAGTATTTT
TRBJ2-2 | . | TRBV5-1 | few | CASSLATRGAANTGELFF | TGCGCCAGCAGCTTGGCCACCAGGGGGGCGGCGAACACCGGGGAGCTGTTTTTT
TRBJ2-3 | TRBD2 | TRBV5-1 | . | CASSPTGRGGTDTQYF | TGCGCCAGCAGCCCGACGGGACGGGGGGGCACAGATACGCAGTATTTT
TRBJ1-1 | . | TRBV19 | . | CASSFLGGSGTEAFF | TGTGCCAGTAGTTTCCTTGGGGGCAGCGGCACTGAAGCTTTCTTT
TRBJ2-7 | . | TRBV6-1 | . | CASSPGSYEQYF | TGTGCCAGCAGCCCCGGGTCGTACGAGCAGTACTTC
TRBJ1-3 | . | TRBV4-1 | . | CASSRDRSSTIYF | TGCGCCAGCAGCCGCGACAGGTCCTCCACCATATATTTT